These 11 T cell receptor beta chains share one sample of origin, sequenced in a study of blood T cell repertoires in COVID-19. Clones were sequenced by immunoSEQ multiplex PCR, and TCRdb holds only the in-frame ones, with some missing. The profile shows a few hundred thousand clones, approximately 86% of them singletons. Input material: peripheral blood. The receptors were gathered from an older woman with COVID-19, enrolled during active disease.

This clone was seen a handful of times. Other DNA sequences from this sample encode an identical CDR3 as well. The CDR3 loop is CASSLSGQGNGYTF. The CDR3 bases are TGTGCCAGCAGTTTATCAGGACAGGGAAATGGCTACACCTTC. J is TRBJ1-2 and V is TRBV27, with 8 bases aligning to TRBD1. Germline CDR1 MNHEY, CDR2 SMNVEV (reference sequence). The CDR3 is 14 residues long. The junction had 3 bases not matched to a gene; V was cut back by 0 bases and J by 6 bases.

This rearrangement joins TRBV9 to TRBJ2-1; 15 bases line up with TRBD2. Germline loops: CDR1 SGDLS, CDR2 YYNGEE. J was trimmed by 5 bases and V by 3 bases; bases with no gene match: 12. CDR3 length: 19 amino acids. CDR3: CASSGPGLAGGNFDNEQFF. In nucleotides, the CDR3 is TGTGCCAGCAGCGGGCCGGGACTAGCGGGGGGTAACTTTGACAATGAGCAGTTCTTC.

V gene TRBV7-2 combines with J gene TRBJ2-7; TRBD1 matches 7 bases. Germline CDR1 is SGHTA and CDR2 is FQGNSA. The CDR3 has 13 amino acids. The trim removed 2 bases at V and 6 bases at J, leaving 4 bases unmatched. In nucleotides, the CDR3 is TGTGCCAGCAGCTTATCGACAGGGAGCGAGCAGTACTTC. As protein: CASSLSTGSEQYF.

The chain has TRBV15 and TRBJ1-4; the match to TRBD1 covers 9 bases. CDR3 size: 15 residues. V shed 7 bases, J shed 1 base, and the junction held 4 bases outside the gene matches. Germline CDR1 is LNHNV and CDR2 is YYDKDF (reference sequence). The CDR3 loop is CATTRDRVTNEKLFF. DNA of the CDR3: TGTGCCACCACCCGGGACAGGGTAACTAATGAAAAACTGTTTTTT. The full variable domain, in which reference TRBV15 and TRBJ1-4 provide the parts outside the CDR3, is DAMVIQNPRYQVTQFGKPVTLSCSQTLNHNVMYWYQQKSSQAPKLLFHYYDKDFNNEADTPDNFQSRRPNTSFCFLDIRSPGLGDTAMYLCATTRDRVTNEKLFFGSGTQLSVL.

This clone was found once. V gene TRBV5-8 combines with J gene TRBJ2-1; 8 bases are a match to TRBD2. The germline CDR1 and CDR2 sequences are SGHTS and YDEGEE. V lost 5 bases, J lost 5 bases, and 15 bases stayed unmatched. The CDR3 runs to 17 residues. CDR3 DNA sequence: TGTGCCAGCAGTTATCACATCCGGGGGGGCCTCCACAATGAGCAGTTCTTC. Protein sequence: CASSYHIRGGLHNEQFF.

The V and J genes are TRBV7-9 and TRBJ2-1; 8 bases match TRBD2. The CDR3 is 18 residues long. CDR1 is SEHNR, CDR2 FQNEAQ, per germline (reference sequence). V lost 1 base to trimming and J lost 3 bases; unmatched junction nucleotides: 11. The CDR3 is CASSLGPRSGGIYNEQFF. The CDR3 DNA follows: TGTGCCAGCAGCTTAGGGCCTCGGAGCGGGGGAATCTACAATGAGCAGTTCTTC.

Remarks on this clone: Different DNA sequences within this sample yield the same CDR3. This rearrangement joins TRBV2 to TRBJ2-3, with a possible D match to TRBD1 (5 bases). Trimming removed 8 bases from V and 3 bases from J, with 6 bases in between. Germline CDR1 SNHLY, CDR2 FYNNEI. This CDR3 has 11 residues. Written as DNA, the CDR3 is TGTGCCAGCCAGGGTACAGATACGCAGTATTTT. This translates into CASQGTDTQYF.

The chain couples TRBV5-6 to TRBJ2-5; D may be TRBD1 (6 bases). The V gene's germline CDR1 is SGHDT and CDR2 YYEEEE. This CDR3 has 14 residues. With 3 bases removed from V and 5 bases from J, the gap between germline ends came to 14 bases. The CDR3 DNA is TGTGCCAGCAGCTCCGTGGGGACAATGGAGACCCAGTACTTC. Residues: CASSSVGTMETQYF.

CDR3: CASSDRGRGGKEQFF. The DNA for the CDR3 is TGTGCCAGCAGCGACAGGGGCAGGGGCGGGAAAGAGCAGTTCTTC. V is TRBV7-9 and J is TRBJ2-1; 8 nucleotides line up with TRBD1. The CDR3 covers 15 residues. The trim removed 5 bases at V and 10 bases at J, leaving 13 bases unmatched. Germline V CDR1 and CDR2: SEHNR, FQNEAQ (reference sequence).

This chain connects TRBV14 to TRBJ2-1; D is undetermined. CDR1 and CDR2 from the germline V gene are SGHDN and FVKESK. The CDR3 runs 12 residues. V was pared by 4 bases and J by 6 bases, with 7 bases between. The DNA for the CDR3 is TGTGCCAGCAGCCCCCGGTCCAATGAGCAGTTCTTC. This codes for CASSPRSNEQFF. The entire variable domain, with the rest obtained from reference TRBV14 and TRBJ2-1, is as follows: EAGVTQFPSHSVIEKGQTVTLRCDPISGHDNLYWYRRVMGKEIKFLLHFVKESKQDESGMPNNRFLAERTGGTYSTLKVQPAELEDSGVYFCASSPRSNEQFFGPGTRLTVL.

The J gene is TRBJ1-1, the V gene TRBV7-9; D not certain. Germline V gives CDR1 SEHNR, CDR2 FQNEAQ (reference sequence). V was trimmed by 3 bases and J by 1 base, leaving 6 bases between them. This CDR3 comprises 13 residues. CDR3 coding DNA: TGTGCCAGCAGCTTTCAACAGAACACTGAAGCTTTCTTT. It codes for CASSFQQNTEAFF.